This TCR beta chain was captured by sequencing in a study of Ad26.COV2.S vaccination and SARS-CoV-2 variants. V shed 0 bases and J shed 4 bases, with 11 bases lying between them. The germline gives CDR1 LGHNA, CDR2 YSLEER. The CDR3 contains 15 residues. TCRdb's table, derived via immunoSEQ multiplex PCR, lists solely in-frame clones and lacks some. The sample contains some 350,000 clones, 92% of which appear only once. The sequences come from peripheral blood, collected after recovery from COVID-19. The J gene is TRBJ2-3, the V gene TRBV4-3, with a tentative D call TRBD2 (6 bases). The receptor was isolated from a human donor who had recovered from COVID-19. The CDR3, as DNA: TGCGCCAGCAGCCAAGATGGGGGGACCGCAGATACGCAGTATTTT. Translating it yields CASSQDGGTADTQYF.